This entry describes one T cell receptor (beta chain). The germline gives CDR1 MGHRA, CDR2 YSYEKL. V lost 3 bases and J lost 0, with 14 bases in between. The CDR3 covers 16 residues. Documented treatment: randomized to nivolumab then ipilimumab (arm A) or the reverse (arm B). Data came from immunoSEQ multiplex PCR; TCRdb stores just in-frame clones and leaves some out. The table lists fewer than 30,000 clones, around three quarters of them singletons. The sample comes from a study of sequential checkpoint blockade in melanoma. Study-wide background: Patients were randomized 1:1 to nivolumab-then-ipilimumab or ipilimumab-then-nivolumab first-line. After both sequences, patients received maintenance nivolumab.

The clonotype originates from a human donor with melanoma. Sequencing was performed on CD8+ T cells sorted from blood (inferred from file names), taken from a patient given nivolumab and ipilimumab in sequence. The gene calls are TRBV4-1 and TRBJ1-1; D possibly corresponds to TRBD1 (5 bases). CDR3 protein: CASSQYDRGMNTEAFF. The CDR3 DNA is TGCGCCAGCAGCCAGTATGATAGGGGTATGAACACTGAAGCTTTCTTT.